The clone carrying this T cell receptor (beta chain) occurred a few times. The target antigen is unknown. The time point denotes: sample taken at primary tumor resection. This sample was included in a study of spatial heterogeneity in lung cancer. Germline CDR1 DFQATT, CDR2 SNEGSKA (reference sequence). The CDR3 extends over 14 amino acids. V lost 3 bases to trimming and J lost 1 base, with 9 bases between them. Study-level findings and limits: Expanded intratumoral alpha and beta TCR counts tracked tumor mutation counts.

TCRdb re-called the 5' RACE reads with MiXCR, one entry per CDR3 protein. The sample has 15,000 to 20,000 distinct CDR3 sequences, about 6.5% seen once. The TCR was taken from a female donor with early-stage non-small cell lung cancer. Here the sequenced sample was lung tumor tissue, taken at surgery. The rearrangement links TRBV20-1 to TRBJ2-2; unclear D gene. The CDR3 here is CSASGEQNTGELFF. CDR3 nucleotides: TGCAGTGCTAGTGGGGAACAGAACACCGGGGAGCTGTTTTTT.